One T cell receptor beta chain is described in this entry. The data were produced by immunoSEQ multiplex PCR, yet TCRdb's version contains in-frame clones alone and is incomplete. The sample carries roughly 130,000 clones, roughly 83% recorded once. The data stem from a study of blood T cell repertoires in COVID-19. The J segment lost 0 bases and the V segment lost 4 bases, leaving 4 bases of the junction unmatched. This CDR3 comprises 15 residues. Germline V gene sequence: CDR1 SGHNT, CDR2 YYREEE (reference sequence). The origin of this receptor is a woman aged 45-59 years with acute or convalescent COVID-19. The chain couples TRBV5-4 to TRBJ2-7, with 10 bases matching TRBD1. Sequenced sample: peripheral blood. The CDR3 loop reads CASSDRGRNSYEQYF. CDR3 sequence (DNA): TGTGCCAGCAGCGACAGGGGGCGAAACTCCTACGAGCAGTACTTC.